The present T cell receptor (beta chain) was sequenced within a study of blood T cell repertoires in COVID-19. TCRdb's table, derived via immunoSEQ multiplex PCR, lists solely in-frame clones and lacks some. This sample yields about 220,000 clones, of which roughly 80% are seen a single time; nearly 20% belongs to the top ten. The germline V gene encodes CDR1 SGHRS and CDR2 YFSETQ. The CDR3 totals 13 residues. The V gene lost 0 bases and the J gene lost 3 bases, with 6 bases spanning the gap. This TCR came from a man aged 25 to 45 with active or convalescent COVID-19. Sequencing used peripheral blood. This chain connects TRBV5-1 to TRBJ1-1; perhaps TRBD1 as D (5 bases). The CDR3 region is CASSLAGYTEAFF. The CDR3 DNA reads TGCGCCAGCAGCTTGGCAGGGTACACTGAAGCTTTCTTT.